The rows below give T cell receptor beta chains drawn from one sample of a study of control samples from healthy donors and cancer patients. The table came from immunoSEQ multiplex PCR; TCRdb's copy has only in-frame clones and leaves some out. Among about 110,000 clones listed, 90% were seen once. Material: blood. These receptors were taken from a human donor in good health. The donor label of this sample is uncertain. CDR3s include the opening cysteine and the closing phenylalanine or tryptophan. Each record gives: CDR3 protein, CDR3 DNA, V gene, J gene, clone size, D gene. The D gene is left open where the match is weak. Size is omitted from some rows. Given values are once, few, many or a class for expanded clones.

CASSRGAGNTEAFF,TGTGCCAGCAGTAGAGGGGCGGGGAACACTGAAGCTTTCTTT,TRBV2,TRBJ1-1,NA,NA
CASSESGTAGETQYF,TGTGCCAGCAGCGAGTCAGGGACCGCGGGGGAGACCCAGTACTTC,TRBV7-2,TRBJ2-5,NA,NA
CAWSGGTTQIYF,TGTGCCTGGAGTGGGGGGACAACCCAAATCTACTTT,TRBV30,TRBJ1-6,NA,NA
CAISPRVLNTEAFF,TGTGCCATCAGTCCCCGGGTTTTGAACACTGAAGCTTTCTTT,TRBV10-3,TRBJ1-1,NA,NA
CASSRSGTKTYEQYF,TGTGCCAGTAGCCGCTCCGGGACGAAGACCTACGAGCAGTACTTC,TRBV19,TRBJ2-7,NA,NA
CASSTLQKRETQYF,TGTGCCAGCAGTACTCTTCAGAAACGAGAGACCCAGTACTTC,TRBV5-4,TRBJ2-5,NA,NA
CASSPGQGKFEKLFF,TGTGCCAGCTCACCAGGCCAGGGCAAGTTTGAAAAACTGTTTTTT,TRBV18,TRBJ1-4,NA,NA
CASSLDAGDEQYF,TGTGCCAGCAGTTTGGATGCGGGAGACGAGCAGTACTTC,TRBV28,TRBJ2-7,NA,TRBD2
CASSEGQGALPLFF,TGTGCCAGCAGTGAAGGACAGGGCGCTCTTCCCCTGTTTTTT,TRBV6-1,TRBJ1-4,NA,TRBD1
CAWSDGGGSPLHF,TGTGCCTGGAGTGATGGGGGTGGTTCACCCCTCCACTTT,TRBV30,TRBJ1-6,NA,NA
CASSSSVGDQMGYGYTF,TGTGCCAGCAGCTCGAGCGTTGGGGACCAGATGGGTTATGGCTACACCTTC,TRBV7-2,TRBJ1-2,few,NA
CASSLAGPGYSPLHF,TGCGCCAGCAGCTTGGCAGGGCCGGGATACTCACCCCTCCACTTT,TRBV5-1,TRBJ1-6,few,NA
CASSWQFGTGNSPLHF,TGTGCCAGCAGTTGGCAGTTCGGGACAGGCAATTCACCCCTCCACTTT,TRBV6-2/TRBV6-3,TRBJ1-6,NA,TRBD1
CASCRGWRTEAFF,TGTGCCAGCTGTCGGGGTTGGCGCACTGAAGCTTTCTTT,TRBV6-5,TRBJ1-1,NA,NA
CASRESSYNSPLHF,TGCGCCAGCCGAGAGAGCTCCTATAATTCACCCCTCCACTTT,TRBV10-2,TRBJ1-6,NA,NA